This record looks at one T cell receptor beta chain sequence and its context. The antigen it recognizes is unknown. There are no base qualities to consult, and no much larger clone falls within one base. V trim: 2 bases; J trim: 7 bases; unmatched bases: 1. Its CDR3 holds 11 amino acids, cysteine through phenylalanine. Solely the CDR3 DNA is kept, with 33 bases framed from the first base. From a lookup of the germline V gene, CDR1 and CDR2 are SQVTM and ANQGSEA. This entry comes from a study of cytomegalovirus exposure and HLA in healthy donors listed by TCRdb under 2017. For context, the study as a whole: According to a later analysis, one platform produced both the roughly 130 validation repertoires and the 550 to 800 repertoires of the first cohort. The aim of the study was to test whether cataloging public T cell receptors could identify signatures of past pathogen exposure. Besides the first cohort of roughly 700 subjects, a separate validation cohort made up of 120 different subjects was used. To predict cytomegalovirus infection status, the study combined high-throughput TCR immunosequencing, statistical association of individual TCRs with disease status, and machine learning.

Overall study outcomes, separate from this receptor: A few of the identified cytomegalovirus-associated TCR beta chains were confirmed in vitro to be specific for cytomegalovirus antigens. The classifier was reported to diagnose cytomegalovirus status with high specificity and sensitivity in both the original cohort and the validation cohort. In a later analysis, TCRs clustered in the first cohort were found to also tend to co-occur in the 120 or so validation repertoires, with 90% to 95% of cluster scores above 0. The authors suggested that the approach could potentially be generalized to other disease states and immunological phenotypes. Across donors, most TCR sequences were observed very rarely, whereas some public TCRs were present in many individuals. A later analysis lacked HLA typing for the validation cohort, so it scored co-occurrence in that cohort across all 120 or so repertoires. In the study, approximately 160 TCR beta chains were listed as associated with cytomegalovirus.

The donors were included in the validation cohort of 90 to 150 subjects, a group kept apart from the 666-subject first cohort. The protocol used for the library was the immunoSEQ multiplex PCR assay. Per the source publication's procedure: A statistical classification framework was built to diagnose cytomegalovirus status from the catalog of TCR beta chain sequences. The clones in this table, taken by TCRdb from immuneACCESS, are in-frame only. Not every clone is retained; where verified, under half of the shortfall comes from an unresolved V gene, and the cause of the rest is unknown. The D gene and trimming were derived from the DNA, and the V and J assignments and clone size from that table. The sample has 150,000 to 250,000 clones on record, 80% to 85% of them singletons. The ten largest clones add up to 0.95% to 1.5% of the sample.

The chain uses TRBV29-1 and TRBJ2-5; TRBD2 lines up with 7 middle nucleotides. The sequence came from a woman aged 25 to 45 in good health and CMV-seronegative. The sequencing input was PBMCs. At the DNA level, the sequence is TGCAGCGTTGAACCGGGGGGGACCCAGTACTTC. Translation gives CSVEPGGTQYF.